This T cell receptor beta chain was found in a study of blood T cell repertoires in COVID-19. About the study: There were acute and convalescent COVID-19 samples, and they came from the United States, Italy and Spain. The cDNA or gDNA used as material had been derived from T cells, B-cell-depleted T cells, or PBMCs.

Original analysis: Nucleated cell number was recorded as an estimate derived from reference gene primer amplification. The table came from immunoSEQ multiplex PCR; TCRdb's copy has only in-frame clones and leaves some out. The V and J calls and clone size are taken from that table; D and trimming were inferred from the DNA. The data contain about 260,000 clones, 70% to 90% of them seen just once; the ten biggest clones take up about 0.64%. V was shortened by 1 base and J by 1 base, with 5 bases between the two germline ends. Germline V CDR1 and CDR2: SGHTA, FQGNSA. The CDR3 runs 14 residues. The J gene is TRBJ1-5, the V gene TRBV7-2, with no clear D. This TCR derives from a human donor in a cohort sampled during active COVID-19. Sequenced: peripheral blood. This CDR3 is CASSLDTSNQPQHF. CDR3 sequence (DNA): TGTGCCAGCAGCTTAGACACAAGCAATCAGCCCCAGCATTTT.